The source of this T cell receptor (beta chain) is a study of blood T cell repertoires in COVID-19. About the study: The United States, Italy and Spain supplied acute and convalescent COVID-19 samples. PBMCs, B-cell-depleted T cells, or T cells provided the cDNA or gDNA that made up the material.

TCRdb keeps only in-frame clones here, not all; method: immunoSEQ multiplex PCR. The repertoire consists of roughly 100,000 clones, with 65% to 80% occurring once and the leading ten covering approximately 19%. The sequence was collected from a woman between 65 and 79 years old with acute or convalescent COVID-19. The sample consisted of peripheral blood.

The CDR3 loop reads CASSPQRTGELFF. The CDR3 coding sequence is TGTGCCAGTAGTCCGCAGAGGACCGGGGAGCTGTTTTTT. The chain joins TRBV19 to TRBJ2-2; D is unclear. The CDR3 has 13 amino acids. Germline CDR1 and CDR2: LNHDA and SQIVND (reference sequence). V was trimmed by 5 bases and J by 5 bases, leaving 9 bases between them.